This T cell receptor (beta chain) derives from a study of beta chain features in type 1 diabetes. The germline V gene has CDR1 SQVTM and CDR2 ANQGSEA. V lost 5 bases to trimming and J lost 7 bases; unmatched junction nucleotides: 13. The CDR3 extends over 16 amino acids. Overall study results and limits: Significant though moderate, a shortening of TCRB CDR3s appeared in all four CD4+ subsets of Type 1 diabetes patients.

Expressed TCRB transcripts were sequenced after all isolated RNA was converted to cDNA. Sequenced naive, central memory and regulatory T cell samples produced an average of roughly 3.6 million reads. The assay was immunoSEQ multiplex PCR, and TCRdb's table has in-frame clones only and misses some. The sample holds a few hundred thousand clones, approximately 15% seen once. On this clone: Its antigen is unidentified.

The V and J genes are TRBV29-1 and TRBJ2-7; TRBD2 aligns across 14 bases. This receptor was obtained from a woman aged 18-35 years with type 1 diabetes. The specimen sequenced was naive CD4+ T cells from blood. The CDR3 loop is CSVSRRLAGGPGEQYF. Here the CDR3 DNA reads TGCAGCGTTAGTCGGCGACTAGCGGGAGGGCCGGGGGAGCAGTACTTC.